Listed below are T cell receptor beta chains from one sample, sequenced in a study of blood T cell repertoires in COVID-19. The assay was immunoSEQ multiplex PCR, and TCRdb's table has in-frame clones only and misses some. Among around 57,000 clones listed, 75% to 90% were seen once. The sequencing input was peripheral blood. All receptors derive from a human donor with active COVID-19. The donor label of this sample is uncertain. Both conserved end residues are part of each CDR3. The D gene is left open where the match is weak. Some rows have no size entry. The others give once, few or many, or a class for an expanded clone.

len	j_gene	d_gene	abundance	v_gene	CDR3aa	CDR3nt
15	TRBJ1-1	-	-	TRBV7-2	CASSLASGRATEAFF	TGTGCCAGCAGCTTAGCGTCGGGCAGGGCCACTGAAGCTTTCTTT
17	TRBJ1-1	-	-	TRBV4-3	CASSQARGGPMNTEAFF	TGCGCCAGCAGCCAAGCTCGGGGGGGGCCAATGAACACTGAAGCTTTCTTT
16	TRBJ1-2	-	-	TRBV28	CASSSQVSGGHYGYTF	TGTGCCAGCAGTTCCCAAGTTTCGGGTGGCCACTATGGCTACACCTTC
18	TRBJ1-1	TRBD1	-	TRBV27	CASSLVALQRTGGTEAFF	TGTGCCAGCAGTTTAGTAGCCCTACAACGGACAGGGGGCACTGAAGCTTTCTTT
19	TRBJ2-1	TRBD2	-	TRBV11-2	CASRQLAGAIRSSYNEQFF	TGTGCCAGCCGTCAACTAGCGGGAGCGATAAGGAGCTCCTACAATGAGCAGTTCTTC
13	TRBJ2-7	-	-	TRBV5-4	CASSLPPFYEQYF	TGTGCCAGCAGCCTACCCCCTTTTTACGAGCAGTACTTC
14	TRBJ2-7	-	once	TRBV7-8	CASSLEASAYEQYF	TGTGCCAGCAGCTTAGAGGCTAGCGCCTACGAGCAGTACTTC
14	TRBJ2-3	-	-	TRBV5-1	CASSFANRADTQYF	TGCGCCAGCAGCTTCGCAAACCGGGCAGATACGCAGTATTTT
14	TRBJ2-5	-	-	TRBV7-9	CASSLRDNQETQYF	TGTGCCAGCAGCTTACGGGACAACCAAGAGACCCAGTACTTC
18	TRBJ2-3	TRBD2	-	TRBV3-1/TRBV3-2	CASSQTSVGTKRTDTQYF	TGTGCCAGCAGCCAGACCAGTGTTGGGACTAAACGGACAGATACGCAGTATTTT
15	TRBJ1-2	TRBD1	-	TRBV4-1	CASSQEDRGLYGYTF	TGCGCCAGCAGTCAGGAGGACAGGGGGCTCTATGGCTACACCTTC
17	TRBJ2-1	TRBD2	-	TRBV19	CASSTGLAGSSYNEQFF	TGTGCCAGTAGTACCGGACTAGCGGGGAGCTCCTACAATGAGCAGTTCTTC
15	TRBJ2-1	TRBD2	-	TRBV7-2	CASSLKTSYYNEQFF	TGTGCCAGCAGCTTGAAGACTAGCTACTACAATGAGCAGTTCTTC
14	TRBJ2-7	TRBD1	-	TRBV6-2/TRBV6-3	CASSYVQGAYEQYF	TGTGCCAGCAGTTACGTACAGGGGGCATACGAGCAGTACTTC
16	TRBJ1-5	-	-	TRBV23-1	CASSPRTDYSNQPQHF	TGCGCCAGCAGTCCCCGGACGGACTATAGCAATCAGCCCCAGCATTTT
14	TRBJ2-5	TRBD1	-	TRBV5-1	CASSSPGQVETQYF	TGCGCCAGCAGCTCCCCGGGACAGGTCGAGACCCAGTACTTC
15	TRBJ2-1	TRBD2	-	TRBV27	CASSLGAGGYNEQFF	TGTGCCAGCAGTTTGGGAGCGGGAGGATATAATGAGCAGTTCTTC
18	TRBJ2-4	TRBD2	-	TRBV5-5	CASSPGTSGGASVNIQYF	TGTGCCAGCAGCCCTGGGACTAGCGGGGGGGCTTCGGTAAACATTCAGTACTTC
15	TRBJ2-2	TRBD1	-	TRBV7-6	CASRETGMNTGELFF	TGTGCCAGCAGGGAGACAGGGATGAACACCGGGGAGCTGTTTTTT
15	TRBJ1-5	-	-	TRBV28	CASSFRGEGNQPQHF	TGTGCCAGCAGTTTCAGGGGCGAGGGCAATCAGCCCCAGCATTTT
15	TRBJ2-3	TRBD2	once	TRBV27	CASSLSGGGTDTQYF	TGTGCCAGCAGTCTTAGCGGGGGGGGCACAGATACGCAGTATTTT
13	TRBJ1-6	TRBD1	-	TRBV12-3/TRBV12-4	CASSKTGNSPLHF	TGTGCCAGCAGCAAGACAGGGAATTCACCCCTCCACTTT
18	TRBJ2-1	TRBD2	-	TRBV19	CASSISAGGLGSYNEQFF	TGTGCCAGTAGTATATCGGCGGGAGGACTGGGCTCCTACAATGAGCAGTTCTTC
14	TRBJ2-7	TRBD1	-	TRBV13	CASSSGTGHYEQYF	TGTGCCAGCAGCTCCGGGACAGGCCATTACGAGCAGTACTTC
17	TRBJ1-2	-	-	TRBV13	CASSSPTENDFNYGYTF	TGTGCCAGCAGCTCTCCGACAGAAAACGATTTTAACTATGGCTACACCTTC
14	TRBJ2-7	-	-	TRBV2	CASSVDNGKDEQYF	TGTGCCAGCAGTGTTGACAACGGAAAAGACGAGCAGTACTTC
13	TRBJ2-7	-	once	TRBV30	CAWKERSTYEQYF	TGTGCCTGGAAGGAGCGTTCAACCTACGAGCAGTACTTC
12	TRBJ2-7	-	-	TRBV11-2	CASSLERSEQYF	TGTGCCAGCAGCTTAGAAAGGAGCGAGCAGTACTTC
18	TRBJ2-3	TRBD1	-	TRBV23-1	CASSQMFQGVSPPDTQYF	TGCGCCAGCAGTCAAATGTTCCAGGGGGTAAGTCCGCCAGATACGCAGTATTTT